These 31 T cell receptor beta chains were sequenced from one sample in a study of shared clonotypes between healthy human individuals. The protocol was immunoSEQ multiplex PCR, while the TCRdb copy is restricted to in-frame clones and leaves out a portion. The repertoire consists of under 2,500,000 clones, with more than 90% occurring once and the leading ten covering approximately 0.13%. The source material was naive CD4+ T cells sorted from blood. Specified subset: CD45RA+ positively selected. These receptors originate from a man aged 18 to 35 in good health.

This chain's CDR3 is CASRLAGDTGELFF. In DNA, the CDR3 is TGTGCCAGCAGGCTAGCGGGGGACACCGGGGAGCTGTTTTTT. The V and J genes are TRBV5-6 and TRBJ2-2; 10 bases are shared with TRBD2. Per germline, CDR1 SGHDT and CDR2 YYEEEE. This CDR3 has 14 amino acids. After removal of 5 bases from V and 3 bases from J, the junction contained 1 base not matched to a gene.

V usage is TRBV6-6 and J usage is TRBJ1-1; D gene ambiguous. Trimming left V 6 bases short and J 3 bases short, with 8 bases between. In germline, CDR1 is MNHNY, CDR2 SVGAGI (reference sequence). This CDR3 region has 12 residues. CDR3 sequence reads: CASSPAHTEAFF. The DNA for the CDR3 is TGTGCCAGCAGCCCAGCCCACACTGAAGCTTTCTTT.

This rearrangement joins TRBV5-6 to TRBJ1-4; tentative D call: TRBD1 (5 bases). V lost 2 bases to trimming and J lost 7 bases, with 12 bases between them. Germline V gene lookup returns CDR1 SGHDT and CDR2 YYEEEE. The CDR3 runs 14 residues. CDR3 nucleotide sequence: TGTGCCAGCAGCTTTTTGGGGGGGAGTGAAAAACTGTTTTTT. Its protein product is CASSFLGGSEKLFF. Full variable domain (missing parts from reference TRBV5-6 and TRBJ1-4): DAGVTQSPTHLIKTRGQQVTLRCSPKSGHDTVSWYQQALGQGPQFIFQYYEEEERQRGNFPDRFSGHQFPNYSSELNVNALLLGDSALYLCASSFLGGSEKLFFGSGTQLSVL.

This chain links TRBV6-5 with TRBJ2-7, with a tentative D call TRBD1 (6 bases). The V end was cut by 0 bases, the J end by 2 bases, with 11 bases between. The germline V gene encodes CDR1 MNHEY and CDR2 SVGAGI. The CDR3 has 15 amino acids. CDR3 DNA: TGTGCCAGCAGTTACTCACCAGGGGAAACCTACGAGCAGTACTTC. Translated, it gives CASSYSPGETYEQYF.

The CDR3 region has the DNA TGCGCCAGCAGCTTGGGGCACGGAGGCTCCTACGAGCAGTACTTC. Translation gives CASSLGHGGSYEQYF. J is TRBJ2-7 and V is TRBV5-1, with TRBD2 as a possible D gene (5 bases). CDR3 length: 15 amino acids. Germline CDR1 reads SGHRS; CDR2 reads YFSETQ. V was shortened by 0 bases and J by 0 bases, with 10 bases between the two germline ends.

The gene calls are TRBV7-8 and TRBJ2-2; D not resolved. With 1 base removed from V and 0 bases from J, the gap between germline ends came to 9 bases. This CDR3 contains 16 residues. Germline CDR1 SGHVS, CDR2 FQNEAQ. The CDR3 loop is CASSLVVGTNTGELFF. Here the CDR3 DNA reads TGTGCCAGCAGCTTAGTGGTGGGGACGAACACCGGGGAGCTGTTTTTT. Variable domain in full (rest from reference TRBV7-8 and TRBJ2-2): GAGVSQSPRYKVAKRGQDVALRCDPISGHVSLFWYQQALGQGPEFLTYFQNEAQLDKSGLPSDRFFAERPEGSVSTLKIQRTQQEDSAVYLCASSLVVGTNTGELFFGEGSRLTVL.

The chain uses TRBV7-2 and TRBJ1-3, with 7 positions matching TRBD1. V lost 1 base, J lost 4 bases, and 10 bases stayed unmatched. This CDR3 has 17 amino acids. Germline CDR1 and CDR2: SGHTA and FQGNSA. Here the CDR3 DNA reads TGTGCCAGCAGCTTAGAAGGGACCGGGACAGCGGGAAACACCATATATTTT. This sequence encodes CASSLEGTGTAGNTIYF. Drawing the rest from reference TRBV7-2 and TRBJ1-3, the complete variable domain is GAGVSQSPSNKVTEKGKDVELRCDPISGHTALYWYRQSLGQGLEFLIYFQGNSAPDKSGLPSDRFSAERTGGSVSTLTIQRTQQEDSAVYLCASSLEGTGTAGNTIYFGEGSWLTVV.

This clone occurred once. The chain employs TRBV7-2 and TRBJ2-3; 13 bases map to TRBD2. Germline CDR1 and CDR2: SGHTA and FQGNSA. This CDR3 contains 15 residues. The V gene end was trimmed by 5 bases and the J gene end by 6 bases; junction bases not matched to a gene: 5. The CDR3 protein is CASSRTSGRGDTQYF. The CDR3 nucleotides are TGTGCCAGCAGCCGGACTAGCGGGAGAGGTGATACGCAGTATTTT.

CDR3 loop: CASSRDRGTLHF. CDR3 in DNA: TGTGCCAGCAGCCGGGACAGGGGAACCCTCCACTTT. This rearrangement joins TRBV7-9 to TRBJ1-6; 10 positions agree with TRBD1. The germline gives CDR1 SEHNR, CDR2 FQNEAQ (reference sequence). The V gene end was trimmed by 5 bases and the J gene end by 14 bases; junction bases not matched to a gene: 3. This CDR3 comprises 12 residues. The full variable domain, with the rest looked up from reference TRBV7-9 and TRBJ1-6, is DTGVSQNPRHKITKRGQNVTFRCDPISEHNRLYWYRQTLGQGPEFLTYFQNEAQLEKSRLLSDRFSAERPKGSFSTLEIQRTEQGDSAMYLCASSRDRGTLHFGNGTRLTVT.

This clone occurred a few times. V usage is TRBV7-9 and J usage is TRBJ1-6; 9 nucleotides line up with TRBD1. V lost 5 bases to trimming and J lost 3 bases; unmatched junction nucleotides: 8. Germline values: CDR1 SEHNR, CDR2 FQNEAQ (reference sequence). The CDR3 extends over 17 amino acids. CDR3 region: CASSTTQGALYNSPLHF. The CDR3 nucleotides read TGTGCCAGCAGCACCACACAGGGGGCCCTCTATAATTCACCCCTCCACTTT.

This rearrangement joins TRBV7-9 to TRBJ2-6; TRBD1 might be the D (6 bases). This CDR3 spans 16 amino acids. V shed 5 bases and J shed 2 bases, with 13 bases lying between them. Germline CDR1 and CDR2: SEHNR and FQNEAQ (reference sequence). The CDR3 here is CASSRSTGPGANVLTF. The CDR3 region has the DNA TGTGCCAGCAGCAGATCCACAGGGCCTGGGGCCAACGTCCTGACTTTC.

The rearrangement links TRBV6-1 to TRBJ1-5; a possible D gene is TRBD1 (5 bases). From germline, CDR1 is MNHNS and CDR2 SASEGT. This CDR3 spans 15 amino acids. The V end lost 7 bases, the J end lost 4 bases, and 17 bases lay between the germline ends. The CDR3 DNA reads as TGTGCCAGCATCCCCCCAGGGCCCTTGAATCAGCCCCAGCATTTT. Translated: CASIPPGPLNQPQHF.

The chain links TRBV30 to TRBJ2-2, with D unclear. The germline CDR1 and CDR2 sequences are GTSNPN and SVGIG (reference sequence). The CDR3 contains 12 residues. Trimming removed 4 bases at V and 6 bases at J, with 9 bases between. CDR3 loop: CAWNYLAGELFF. CDR3 DNA sequence: TGTGCCTGGAACTACTTAGCCGGGGAGCTGTTTTTT.

As regards this clone: Other DNA sequences of this sample code for an identical CDR3. The chain joins TRBV18 to TRBJ2-7, with D unclear. V lost 3 bases and J lost 3, with 9 bases in between. The CDR3 contains 13 residues. The germline CDR1 and CDR2 sequences are KGHSH and LQKENI. This CDR3 reads CASSPPNGYEQYF. The CDR3 DNA sequence: TGTGCCAGCTCACCTCCAAATGGCTACGAGCAGTACTTC.

This clone was found once. This sequence joins TRBV5-8 and TRBJ1-5; 10 bases agree with TRBD1. The trim removed 0 bases at V and 6 bases at J, leaving 3 bases unmatched. Per the germline V gene, CDR1 is SGHTS and CDR2 is YDEGEE. The CDR3 has 15 amino acids. Here the CDR3 DNA reads TGTGCCAGCAGCTTGGAGGGACAGGGGTCTCAGCCCCAGCATTTT. Its protein product is CASSLEGQGSQPQHF.

A single count supports this clone. The chain recombines TRBV6-1 with TRBJ2-7, with D maybe TRBD1 (5 bases). The CDR3 is 13 amino acids. Germline V gene lookup returns CDR1 MNHNS and CDR2 SASEGT. V was cut by 6 bases and J by 2 bases, with 11 bases left in between. Here the CDR3 DNA reads TGTGCCAGCAGAGTAAGACAGCCCTACGAGCAGTACTTC. Protein: CASRVRQPYEQYF.

This chain uses TRBV5-8 with TRBJ2-1; 12 bases fit TRBD2. This CDR3 spans 18 amino acids. The V segment lost 0 bases and the J segment 0 bases; nucleotides outside the gene matches: 4. CDR1 is SGHTS, CDR2 YDEGEE, per germline. The CDR3 DNA is TGTGCCAGCAGCTTGGCGGCTAGCGGGAGGGGCTCCTACAATGAGCAGTTCTTC. Protein product: CASSLAASGRGSYNEQFF.

V is TRBV5-3 and J is TRBJ2-1; 8 bases agree with TRBD1. TRBV5-3 is placed among ORFs of uncertain function. The CDR3 runs 17 residues. With 4 bases clipped from V and 0 bases from J, the junction kept 9 bases outside the gene matches. The chain's CDR3 is CARSEGQAHVSYNEQFF. The CDR3 DNA follows: TGTGCCAGAAGCGAGGGACAGGCTCACGTCTCCTACAATGAGCAGTTCTTC.

This chain joins TRBV18 and TRBJ2-2, with 12 bases lining up with TRBD1. Germline V gives CDR1 KGHSH, CDR2 LQKENI. The junction had 7 bases not matched to a gene; V was cut back by 4 bases and J by 4 bases. The CDR3 consists of 17 residues. In DNA, the CDR3 is TGTGCCAGCTCACAACTGGGACAGGGGGCCCGCACCGGGGAGCTGTTTTTT. Encoded protein: CASSQLGQGARTGELFF.

This clone was seen just once. A much larger clone differs from this one at a single base, so this may be a read error. The sample contains more than one DNA sequence encoding this CDR3. The chain recombines TRBV7-9 with TRBJ2-5; D gene ambiguous. The germline V and J ends were trimmed by 3 bases and 5 bases, with 4 bases remaining between them. Germline CDR1 and CDR2: SEHNR and FQNEAQ (reference sequence). CDR3 size: 11 residues. In DNA, the CDR3 is TGTGCCAGCAGCTTCCAGGAGACCCAGTACTTC. Its translation: CASSFQETQYF.

Only one count was recorded for this clone. The rearrangement links TRBV6-1 to TRBJ1-2, with D unresolved. The length of the CDR3 is 12 residues. The V gene lost 5 bases and the J gene lost 4 bases, with 8 bases spanning the gap. Germline loops: CDR1 MNHNS, CDR2 SASEGT. The CDR3 region is CASSSIVYGYTF. The CDR3 DNA reads TGTGCCAGCAGTTCGATTGTCTATGGCTACACCTTC.

The genes are TRBV4-1 and TRBJ2-6, with 8 bases identical to TRBD2. The CDR3 runs to 18 residues. Germline CDR1 is MGHRA and CDR2 is YSYEKL. Germline trimming cut 0 bases from V and 0 bases from J; bases unmatched to any gene: 4. The CDR3: CASSQERSGGSGANVLTF. CDR3 bases: TGCGCCAGCAGCCAAGAACGCAGCGGGGGCTCTGGGGCCAACGTCCTGACTTTC.

This chain uses TRBV30 with TRBJ2-1; weak D call: TRBD2 (5 bases). The CDR3 consists of 14 residues. Germline loops: CDR1 GTSNPN, CDR2 SVGIG (reference sequence). V was trimmed by 0 bases and J by 7 bases, leaving 13 bases between them. The CDR3 loop reads CAWSVRGLKNEQFF. The CDR3, as DNA: TGTGCCTGGAGTGTACGCGGACTTAAGAATGAGCAGTTCTTC.

This clone was observed a single time. V and J are TRBV7-9 and TRBJ2-3, with 8 bases aligning to TRBD1. The germline V gene has CDR1 SEHNR and CDR2 FQNEAQ (reference sequence). CDR3 length: 14 residues. With V trimmed by 8 bases and J by 1 base, 5 bases remained unmatched. The CDR3 DNA follows: TGTGCCAGCCGGACAGGGTCCGGCACAGATACGCAGTATTTT. Its translation: CASRTGSGTDTQYF.

J is TRBJ1-2 and V is TRBV5-1; D remains ambiguous. Germline CDR1 SGHRS, CDR2 YFSETQ. The CDR3 runs 14 residues. V was clipped by 0 bases and J by 3 bases, with 9 bases between them. The CDR3 protein is CASSLAGIDYGYTF. DNA of the CDR3: TGCGCCAGCAGCTTGGCTGGGATCGACTATGGCTACACCTTC.

The V and J genes are TRBV30 and TRBJ2-3; tentatively, D is TRBD2 (5 bases). V was trimmed by 5 bases and J by 7 bases, leaving 16 bases between them. The CDR3 is 13 amino acids. Germline-derived CDR1 and CDR2 are GTSNPN and SVGIG (reference sequence). The CDR3 DNA reads TGTGCCTGGGGGATTTGGCCCGGGAATACGCAGTATTTT. Protein sequence: CAWGIWPGNTQYF.

The rearrangement links TRBV6-5 to TRBJ2-5, with no clear D. Germline V gene data show CDR1 as MNHEY and CDR2 as SVGAGI. V shed 10 bases and J shed 2 bases, with 20 bases lying between them. The CDR3 runs 15 residues. DNA for the CDR3: TGTGCCACTGCGAGGTTAGGCCAGGCACAAGAGACCCAGTACTTC. This translates into CATARLGQAQETQYF.

The J gene is TRBJ2-7, the V gene TRBV10-3; D may be TRBD1 (5 bases). V was pared by 0 bases and J by 8 bases, with 11 bases between. CDR3 length: 13 residues. In germline, CDR1 is ENHRY, CDR2 SYGVKD. The CDR3 spells CAISESGAGQQYF. The CDR3 DNA is TGTGCCATCAGTGAGTCAGGGGCCGGGCAGCAGTACTTC.

A single count supports this clone. The chain couples TRBV29-1 to TRBJ2-5; D is uncertain. V lost 3 bases, J lost 5 bases, and 7 bases lay in between. The CDR3 length is 11 residues. Germline V gene data show CDR1 as SQVTM and CDR2 as ANQGSEA. The DNA of the CDR3 is TGCAGCGTTGATCTGCACGAGACCCAGTACTTC. Its translation is CSVDLHETQYF.

The CDR3 spells CAISEGTGRTEAFF. CDR3 DNA sequence: TGTGCCATCAGTGAAGGGACAGGGCGGACTGAAGCTTTCTTT. V and J are TRBV10-3 and TRBJ1-1, with TRBD1 matching 9 bases. Germline values: CDR1 ENHRY, CDR2 SYGVKD. CDR3 length equals 14 residues. V gave up 3 bases and J gave up 5 bases; unmatched junction bases: 4.

This chain joins TRBV6-6 and TRBJ2-2, with a tentative D call TRBD1 (5 bases). Between the trimmed V and J ends, which lost 2 bases and 1 base, there was a span of 11 bases. Germline V gives CDR1 MNHNY, CDR2 SVGAGI (reference sequence). This CDR3 region has 16 residues. CDR3 nucleotides: TGTGCCAGCAGTTACACCCGGACACTGAACACCGGGGAGCTGTTTTTT. Translated, it gives CASSYTRTLNTGELFF.